This is a list of T cell receptor beta chains from one sample in a study of PD-1 blockade in classical Hodgkin lymphoma. Clones were read by immunoSEQ multiplex PCR, and TCRdb kept only the in-frame ones, dropping some. The sample yields tens of thousands of clones, approximately 81% seen once. Sequenced here: peripheral blood mononuclear cells (PBMCs), sampled at baseline. The receptor source for this set is a human donor with classical Hodgkin lymphoma. The conserved cysteine and the conserved F or W are not part of the CDR3 here.

cdr3_aa v_call cdr3_length j_call
ASSYSWGVDTGELF TRBV6-5 14 TRBJ2-2
ASSLNTGELF TRBV13 10 TRBJ2-2
ASSVEPREKLF TRBV9 11 TRBJ1-4
ASSQGNRGLDEQY TRBV4-1 13 TRBJ2-7
AWANRSIGPQH TRBV30 11 TRBJ1-5
ASSLLGGWDYT TRBV5-6 11 TRBJ1-2
ASSLGTGGPTDTQY TRBV5-1 14 TRBJ2-3
ASSPSVNQPQH TRBV18 11 TRBJ1-5
ASSQQGEHEQY TRBV5-6 11 TRBJ2-7
ASSEVLQPQH TRBV6-1 10 TRBJ1-5
ASSSLAGGEGETQY TRBV6-5 14 TRBJ2-5
ASSLGTSNTEAF TRBV7-9 12 TRBJ1-1
ATRFQGLDEQF TRBV6-1 11 TRBJ2-1
ASSPHRFTGYSRDGYT TRBV7-2 16 TRBJ1-2
ASRCWGTGGPGELF TRBV19 14 TRBJ2-2
ASSDSWTSGSTDEQF TRBV6-1 15 TRBJ2-1
ASSRTQGPASGYT TRBV19 13 TRBJ1-2
ASSVTSTSGNTIY TRBV9 13 TRBJ1-3
ASSDRGYEQY TRBV27 10 TRBJ2-7
ASSLSPGPGGYT TRBV27 12 TRBJ1-2
ASSPSGLAGGGNEQF TRBV7-3 15 TRBJ2-1
ASSFGTFYEQY TRBV5-1 11 TRBJ2-7
ATSRDLESTEQF TRBV15 12 TRBJ2-1
ASSFDSIYGYT TRBV5-1 11 TRBJ1-2
ASSLILATGELF TRBV27 12 TRBJ2-2
AISSSGQGDYT TRBV10-3 11 TRBJ1-2
ASSQIRGTGSSPLH TRBV4-3 14 TRBJ1-6
ASSHPINSSYNEQF TRBV4-3 14 TRBJ2-1
ASRRDAYGYT TRBV6-1 10 TRBJ1-2
SVRHSIQSRANVLT TRBV29-1 14 TRBJ2-6
ASSAPRGQGYGYT TRBV9 13 TRBJ1-2
ASRRQGRGNTEAF TRBV19 13 TRBJ1-1
AWSVGGSQETQY TRBV30 12 TRBJ2-5